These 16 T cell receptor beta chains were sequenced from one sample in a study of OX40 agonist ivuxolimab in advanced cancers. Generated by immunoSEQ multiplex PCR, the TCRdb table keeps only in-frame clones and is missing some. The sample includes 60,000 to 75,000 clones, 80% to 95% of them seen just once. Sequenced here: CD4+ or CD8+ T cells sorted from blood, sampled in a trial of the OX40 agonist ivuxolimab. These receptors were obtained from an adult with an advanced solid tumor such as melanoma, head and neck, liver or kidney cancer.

CDR3 sequence: CASKEVGAMNTEAFF. Written as DNA, the CDR3 is TGCGCCAGCAAGGAGGTGGGCGCCATGAACACTGAAGCTTTCTTT. The chain has TRBV4-1 and TRBJ1-1; D is undetermined. The CDR3 totals 15 residues. Looked up from germline, CDR1 is MGHRA and CDR2 is YSYEKL. V lost 7 bases and J lost 0, with 15 bases in between.

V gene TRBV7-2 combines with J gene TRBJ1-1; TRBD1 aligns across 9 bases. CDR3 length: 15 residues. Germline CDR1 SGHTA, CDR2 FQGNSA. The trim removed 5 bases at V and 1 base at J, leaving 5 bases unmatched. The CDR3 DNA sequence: TGTGCCAGCAGCCCGTGGACAGGGGAGAACACTGAAGCTTTCTTT. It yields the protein CASSPWTGENTEAFF.

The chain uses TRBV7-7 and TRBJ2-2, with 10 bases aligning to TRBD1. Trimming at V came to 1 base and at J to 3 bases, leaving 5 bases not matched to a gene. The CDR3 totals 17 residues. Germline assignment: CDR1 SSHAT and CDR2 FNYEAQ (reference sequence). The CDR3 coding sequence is TGTGCCAGCAGCTTAGGAGACAGGGGGCGGTACACCGGGGAGCTGTTTTTT. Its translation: CASSLGDRGRYTGELFF.

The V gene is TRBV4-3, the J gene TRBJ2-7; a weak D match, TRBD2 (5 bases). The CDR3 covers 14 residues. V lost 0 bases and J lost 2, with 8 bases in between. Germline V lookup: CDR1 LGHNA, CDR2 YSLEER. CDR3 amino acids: CASSQDRGPYEQYF. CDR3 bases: TGCGCCAGCAGCCAAGATAGAGGGCCCTACGAGCAGTACTTC.

The CDR3 nucleotides read TGTGCCAGCAGCTTAGGTGGGGGCTCCTACAATGAGCAGTTCTTC. It encodes CASSLGGGSYNEQFF. The gene calls are TRBV7-8 and TRBJ2-1; D tentatively reads TRBD1 or TRBD2 (5 bases each). This CDR3 is built from 15 residues. The V and J ends lost 1 base and 0 bases respectively, with 7 bases between them. Looked up from germline, CDR1 is SGHVS and CDR2 is FQNEAQ.

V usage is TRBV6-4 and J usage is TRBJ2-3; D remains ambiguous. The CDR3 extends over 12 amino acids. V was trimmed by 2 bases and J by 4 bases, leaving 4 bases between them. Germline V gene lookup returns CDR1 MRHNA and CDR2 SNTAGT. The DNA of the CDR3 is TGTGCCAGCAGTGACGGCCCAGATACGCAGTATTTT. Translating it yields CASSDGPDTQYF.

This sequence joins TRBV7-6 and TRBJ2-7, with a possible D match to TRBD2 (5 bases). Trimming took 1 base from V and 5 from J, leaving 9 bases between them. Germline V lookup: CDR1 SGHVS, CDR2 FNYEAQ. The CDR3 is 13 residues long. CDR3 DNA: TGTGCCAGCAGCTTAGGGGAGATCAACGAGCAGTACTTC. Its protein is CASSLGEINEQYF.

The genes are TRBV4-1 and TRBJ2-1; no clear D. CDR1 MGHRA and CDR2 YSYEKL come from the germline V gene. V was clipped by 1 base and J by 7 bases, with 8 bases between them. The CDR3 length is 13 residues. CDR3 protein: CASSQVVENEQFF. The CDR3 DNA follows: TGCGCCAGCAGCCAAGTTGTGGAAAATGAGCAGTTCTTC.

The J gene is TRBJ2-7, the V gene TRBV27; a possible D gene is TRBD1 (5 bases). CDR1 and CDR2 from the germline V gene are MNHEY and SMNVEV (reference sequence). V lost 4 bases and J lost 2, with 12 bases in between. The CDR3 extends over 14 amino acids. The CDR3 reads CASSYGAGPYEQYF. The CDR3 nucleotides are TGTGCCAGCAGTTATGGGGCAGGGCCCTACGAGCAGTACTTC.

In nucleotides, the CDR3 is TGCGCCAGCTCCGGGACAGGGACCTACGAGCAGTACTTC. Translation: CASSGTGTYEQYF. The chain couples TRBV5-1 to TRBJ2-5, with 9 bases matching TRBD1. The J call is uncertain, as TRBJ2-7 better fits the DNA end. Per germline, CDR1 SGHRS and CDR2 YFSETQ. The CDR3 loop spans 13 amino acids.

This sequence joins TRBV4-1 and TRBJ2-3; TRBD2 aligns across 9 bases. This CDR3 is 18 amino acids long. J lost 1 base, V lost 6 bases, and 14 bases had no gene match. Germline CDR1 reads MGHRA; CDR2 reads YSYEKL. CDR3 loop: CASSRELSGGYRTDTQYF. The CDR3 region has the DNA TGCGCCAGCAGTCGTGAACTTAGCGGGGGTTACCGCACAGATACGCAGTATTTT.

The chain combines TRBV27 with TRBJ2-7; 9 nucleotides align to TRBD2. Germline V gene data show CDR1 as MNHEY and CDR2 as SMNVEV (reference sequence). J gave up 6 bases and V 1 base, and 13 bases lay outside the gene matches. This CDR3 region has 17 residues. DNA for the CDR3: TGTGCCAGCAGTTTATTTGACGGGGCTAGCGGGATTGTCGAGCAGTACTTC. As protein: CASSLFDGASGIVEQYF.

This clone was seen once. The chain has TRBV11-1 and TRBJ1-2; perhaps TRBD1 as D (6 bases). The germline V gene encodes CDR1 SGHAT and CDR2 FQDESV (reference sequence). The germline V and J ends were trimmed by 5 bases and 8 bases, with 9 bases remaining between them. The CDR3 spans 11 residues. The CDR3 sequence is CASSEGTGYTF. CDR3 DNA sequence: TGTGCCAGCAGCGAGGGGACAGGCTACACCTTC.

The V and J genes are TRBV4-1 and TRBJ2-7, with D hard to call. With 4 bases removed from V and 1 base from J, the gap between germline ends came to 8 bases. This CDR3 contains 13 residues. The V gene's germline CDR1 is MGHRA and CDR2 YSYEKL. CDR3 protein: CASSPTDSYEQYF. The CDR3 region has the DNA TGCGCCAGCAGCCCGACGGATTCCTACGAGCAGTACTTC.

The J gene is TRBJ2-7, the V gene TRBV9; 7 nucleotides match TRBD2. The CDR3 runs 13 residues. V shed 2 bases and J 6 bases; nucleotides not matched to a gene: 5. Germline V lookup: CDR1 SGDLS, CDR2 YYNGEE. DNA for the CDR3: TGTGCCAGCAGCGTTAGACTAGCATCCGAGCAGTACTTC. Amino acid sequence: CASSVRLASEQYF. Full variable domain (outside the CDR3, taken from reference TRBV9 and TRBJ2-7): DSGVTQTPKHLITATGQRVTLRCSPRSGDLSVYWYQQSLDQGLQFLIQYYNGEERAKGNILERFSAQQFPDLHSELNLSSLELGDSALYFCASSVRLASEQYFGPGTRLTVT.

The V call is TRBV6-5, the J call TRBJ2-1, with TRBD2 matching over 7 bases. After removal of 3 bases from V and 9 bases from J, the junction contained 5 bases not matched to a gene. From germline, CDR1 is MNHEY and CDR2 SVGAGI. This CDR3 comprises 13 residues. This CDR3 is CASSYGGSGEQFF. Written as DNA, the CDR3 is TGTGCCAGCAGTTATGGCGGGAGTGGTGAGCAGTTCTTC.